Listed below are T cell receptor beta chains from one sample, sequenced in a study of patients and donors after allogeneic stem cell transplantation. TCRdb re-derived calls from the RT-PCR reads in MiXCR, one entry per CDR3 protein. This sample has 400,000 to 450,000 distinct CDR3 sequences, with 16% found just once. Sequences were obtained from blood, either unsorted or a sorted T cell fraction (not recorded which). The receptors were sampled from a human donor who was either an allogeneic HSCT recipient or a stem cell or donor lymphocyte infusion donor (not recorded which). It is not recorded whose cells these are; they may come from a transplant donor. Each CDR3 is given with its conserved first and last residue. The order of the fields is CDR3 length, J gene, V gene, CDR3 protein.

CDR3 length: 15; J gene: TRBJ1-3; V gene: TRBV5-1; CDR3 protein: CASSLGQVSGNTIYF
CDR3 length: 17; J gene: TRBJ2-2; V gene: TRBV23-1; CDR3 protein: CASSQYSGLGNTGELFF
CDR3 length: 15; J gene: TRBJ2-7; V gene: TRBV6-7; CDR3 protein: CAFPNGDISMYEQYF
CDR3 length: 14; J gene: TRBJ2-3; V gene: TRBV7-6; CDR3 protein: CASKDSRSTDTQYF
CDR3 length: 14; J gene: TRBJ2-7; V gene: TRBV13; CDR3 protein: CASSSTSGAYEQYF
CDR3 length: 17; J gene: TRBJ2-2; V gene: TRBV7-8; CDR3 protein: CASSLGSPPRGPGELFF
CDR3 length: 10; J gene: TRBJ1-6; V gene: TRBV20-1; CDR3 protein: CSANASPLHF
CDR3 length: 14; J gene: TRBJ1-4; V gene: TRBV5-6; CDR3 protein: CASSPSPRDEKLFF
CDR3 length: 16; J gene: TRBJ2-7; V gene: TRBV7-2; CDR3 protein: CASSLESGGAPYEQYF
CDR3 length: 9; J gene: TRBJ2-7; V gene: TRBV20-1; CDR3 protein: CSAGHEQYF
CDR3 length: 16; J gene: TRBJ1-6; V gene: TRBV5-1; CDR3 protein: CASSLSSRDRGSPLHF
CDR3 length: 15; J gene: TRBJ1-2; V gene: TRBV4-1; CDR3 protein: CASSQPRGTFGGYTF